This T cell receptor beta chain was recorded in a study of T-cell reconstitution after alpha-beta-depleted transplantation in children. During its preparation, the TCRbeta library received unique molecular identifiers. TCRdb re-derived calls from the PCR reads in MiXCR, one entry per CDR3 protein. The sample lists 250,000 to 300,000 distinct CDR3 sequences; over 7.5% were seen once. Note on this clonotype: Its matching antigen is unknown.

V shed 5 bases, J shed 3 bases, and the junction held 4 bases outside the gene matches. In germline, CDR1 is LNHDA, CDR2 SQIVND (reference sequence). The CDR3 consists of 14 residues. Findings and caveats of the study: T-cell counts and diversity at one year following transplant were attributed mainly to newly produced T cells.

This clonotype was sampled from a female patient aged 2-10 years who had a stem cell transplant for Fanconi anemia, so the T cells may come from the graft donor. Here the sequenced sample was peripheral blood, taken 360 days after TCRalphabeta/CD19-depleted stem cell transplant. The rearrangement uses TRBV19 and TRBJ1-1, with 9 positions matching TRBD1. The CDR3 reads CASSVGQGHTEAFF. In nucleotides, the CDR3 is TGTGCCAGTAGTGTAGGACAGGGGCACACTGAAGCTTTCTTT.